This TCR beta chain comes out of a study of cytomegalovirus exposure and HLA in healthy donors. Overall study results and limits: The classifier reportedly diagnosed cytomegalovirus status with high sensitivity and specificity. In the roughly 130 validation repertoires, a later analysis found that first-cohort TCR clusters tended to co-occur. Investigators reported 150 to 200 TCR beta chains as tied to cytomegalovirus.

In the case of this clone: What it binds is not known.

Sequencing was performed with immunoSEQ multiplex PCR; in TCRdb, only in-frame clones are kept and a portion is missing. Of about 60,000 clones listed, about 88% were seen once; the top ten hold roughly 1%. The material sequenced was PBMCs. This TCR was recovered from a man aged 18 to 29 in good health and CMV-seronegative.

The CDR3 nucleotides read TGTGCCAGCAGTGAGCCCGACAGGGAGGATGGCTACACCTTC. Its translation is CASSEPDREDGYTF. The V and J genes are TRBV28 and TRBJ1-2, with TRBD1 identical over 7 bases. With 5 bases clipped from V and 6 bases from J, the junction kept 9 bases outside the gene matches. Germline V lookup: CDR1 MDHEN, CDR2 SYDVKM. This CDR3 comprises 14 residues.